Shown below are 13 T cell receptor beta chains from a single sample sequenced in a study of blood T cell repertoires in COVID-19. Data came from immunoSEQ multiplex PCR; TCRdb stores just in-frame clones and leaves some out. Seen here are approximately 270,000 clones, 70% to 90% observed once, and the top ten hold roughly 9.6%. The sequencing sample was made of peripheral blood. The source of these receptors is a woman in her 70s with acute or convalescent COVID-19.

A note on this clone: This CDR3 is also generated by other DNA sequences in the sample. This sequence joins TRBV5-1 and TRBJ2-7, with D perhaps matching TRBD2 (6 bases). V lost 0 bases, J lost 0 bases, and 10 bases lay in between. This CDR3 comprises 15 residues. The germline gives CDR1 SGHRS, CDR2 YFSETQ. The CDR3 sequence is CASSLGAGSSYEQYF. CDR3 bases: TGCGCCAGCAGCTTGGGTGCGGGGAGCTCCTACGAGCAGTACTTC.

This clone was seen only once. V and J are TRBV10-2 and TRBJ2-5; the match to TRBD2 covers 7 bases. Germline V gene data show CDR1 as WSHSY and CDR2 as SAAADI. The J segment lost 1 base and the V segment lost 1 base, leaving 6 bases of the junction unmatched. The CDR3 spans 16 residues. As DNA, the CDR3 is TGCGCCAGCAGTGAGTGGGCGGGGGTCTCCCAAGAGACCCAGTACTTC. Its translation: CASSEWAGVSQETQYF.

The chain links TRBV18 to TRBJ1-4; D perhaps matches TRBD1 (6 bases). V lost 4 bases and J lost 0, with 12 bases in between. The germline gives CDR1 KGHSH, CDR2 LQKENI. This CDR3 has 16 amino acids. Here the CDR3 reads CASSQQGPATNEKLFF. The CDR3 nucleotides read TGTGCCAGCTCACAACAGGGCCCTGCAACTAATGAAAAACTGTTTTTT.

The rearrangement joins TRBV5-4 to TRBJ1-1, with no clear D. Trimming cost V 0 bases and J 1 base, with 7 bases left between them. This CDR3 is built from 14 residues. Germline V gives CDR1 SGHNT, CDR2 YYREEE (reference sequence). CDR3 amino acids: CASSLVAGNTEAFF. In DNA, the CDR3 is TGTGCCAGCAGCTTGGTGGCAGGGAACACTGAAGCTTTCTTT. Full variable domain (remainder filled in from reference TRBV5-4 and TRBJ1-1): ETGVTQSPTHLIKTRGQQVTLRCSSQSGHNTVSWYQQALGQGPQFIFQYYREEENGRGNFPPRFSGLQFPNYSSELNVNALELDDSALYLCASSLVAGNTEAFFGQGTRLTVV.

The chain links TRBV15 to TRBJ2-3; 8 bases match TRBD2. Trimming removed 1 base from V and 5 bases from J; junction bases left unmatched: 8. Looked up from germline, CDR1 is LNHNV and CDR2 is YYDKDF (reference sequence). The CDR3 is 16 residues long. CDR3 nucleotides: TGTGCCACCAGCAGAGGTGGCGGGGGGCGACGAGATACGCAGTATTTT. This sequence encodes CATSRGGGGRRDTQYF.

The chain links TRBV5-1 to TRBJ1-5, with a possible D match to TRBD1 (6 bases). This CDR3 spans 16 amino acids. The V gene lost 1 base and the J gene lost 8 bases, with 19 bases spanning the gap. Germline V CDR1 and CDR2: SGHRS, YFSETQ. CDR3 in DNA: TGCGCCAGCAGCTTGTCCCCCCCAGGGGCTGGAGAGCCCCAGCATTTT. It is translated as CASSLSPPGAGEPQHF.

The CDR3 coding sequence is TGTGCCAGCAGTCCTGACGGGAGGGGGTCACCCCTCCACTTT. Translated, it gives CASSPDGRGSPLHF. The rearrangement joins TRBV6-6 to TRBJ1-6; D is possibly TRBD1 (6 bases). Germline CDR1 MNHNY, CDR2 SVGAGI (reference sequence). The germline V and J ends were trimmed by 5 bases and 10 bases, with 15 bases remaining between them. The CDR3 is 14 amino acids.

This chain uses TRBV5-4 with TRBJ2-2; D perhaps matches TRBD1 (6 bases). V gave up 4 bases and J gave up 0 bases, with 13 bases separating them. Germline assignment: CDR1 SGHNT and CDR2 YYREEE (reference sequence). This CDR3 has 16 residues. CDR3 in DNA: TGTGCCAGCAGCCCTCAAGGGACACCGAACACCGGGGAGCTGTTTTTT. Encoded protein: CASSPQGTPNTGELFF.

The chain is built from TRBV2 and TRBJ1-2; maybe TRBD1 (6 bases). The CDR3 length is 13 residues. Deletions cut 5 bases from V and 9 bases from J, with 16 bases between. Germline lookup yields CDR1 SNHLY and CDR2 FYNNEI. The CDR3 DNA is TGTGCCAGCAGTTGGGGGGGGCAGGGACGCTACACCTTC. Its protein product is CASSWGGQGRYTF. Looking up the rest from reference TRBV2 and TRBJ1-2 gives the full variable domain: EPEVTQTPSHQVTQMGQEVILRCVPISNHLYFYWYRQILGQKVEFLVSFYNNEISEKSEIFDDQFSVERPDGSNFTLKIRSTKLEDSAMYFCASSWGGQGRYTFGSGTRLTVV.

The chain links TRBV6-5 to TRBJ2-1; 7 bases align to TRBD2. The CDR3 is 10 residues long. Germline CDR1 and CDR2: MNHEY and SVGAGI. V dropped 6 bases and J dropped 13; count of bases not matched to a gene: 3. The CDR3 reads CASRSGAQFF. The CDR3 DNA is TGTGCCAGCAGGAGCGGGGCTCAGTTCTTC.

The rearrangement joins TRBV3-1 (or the pseudogene TRBV3-2) to TRBJ1-2; the D gene is possibly TRBD1 (5 bases). The germline gives CDR1 LGHDT, CDR2 YNNKEL (reference sequence). The germline V and J ends were trimmed by 0 bases and 0 bases, with 11 bases remaining between them. The CDR3 length is 16 residues. The CDR3 DNA sequence: TGTGCCAGCAGCCAAGACCAGGGTTACACTAACTATGGCTACACCTTC. Protein sequence: CASSQDQGYTNYGYTF.

This chain connects TRBV3-1 (or the pseudogene TRBV3-2) to TRBJ1-2; no reliable D call. The CDR3 extends over 14 amino acids. V was shortened by 0 bases and J by 4 bases, with 9 bases between the two germline ends. The germline V gene has CDR1 LGHDT and CDR2 YNNKEL (reference sequence). For the CDR3, the DNA is TGTGCCAGCAGCCAAGACCCCCCCAGCTATGGCTACACCTTC. It translates to CASSQDPPSYGYTF.

The CDR3 DNA follows: TGTGCCAGCAGTTCGCGACAGGGGGCTTCCGGAAACACCATATATTTT. Translated, it gives CASSSRQGASGNTIYF. The chain couples TRBV27 to TRBJ1-3; 10 bases agree with TRBD1. The germline CDR1 and CDR2 sequences are MNHEY and SMNVEV (reference sequence). The CDR3 is made up of 16 amino acids. The junction had 7 bases not matched to a gene; V was cut back by 4 bases and J by 4 bases.